This is a list of T cell receptor beta chains from one sample in a study of Ad26.COV2.S vaccination and SARS-CoV-2 variants. Sequencing used immunoSEQ multiplex PCR; TCRdb keeps in-frame clones, though not all of them. Here the sample spans more than 350,000 clones, 90% being singletons. The sample was peripheral blood, taken in a trial of Ad26.COV2.S vaccine versus placebo. The receptors derive from a person between 18 and 65 years old who received the Ad26.COV2.S COVID-19 vaccine or a placebo. The CDR3 runs from the conserved cysteine through the conserved F or W. A D gene is named only where the DNA matches it firmly. Where a row states a size, it is once, few, many or the class of an expanded clone; other rows omit it.

>TRBD2|TRBV11-3|NA|15|TRBJ2-3
TGTGCCAGCAGCCCGGGGGGAGTTCGGACAGATACGCAGTATTTT
CASSPGGVRTDTQYF
>NA|TRBV18|once|14|TRBJ2-5
TGTGCCAGCTCACCACGGGAGAGTCAAGAGACCCAGTACTTC
CASSPRESQETQYF
>TRBD2|TRBV4-3|once|16|TRBJ2-3
TGCGCCAGCAGCCAAGAGTCGCTAGCGGGAGAAGATACGCAGTATTTT
CASSQESLAGEDTQYF
>TRBD1|TRBV5-5|NA|16|TRBJ2-7
TGTGCCAGCAGCACGAGGACAGGACACGAAGCCTACGAGCAGTACTTC
CASSTRTGHEAYEQYF
>TRBD1|TRBV6-2/TRBV6-3|NA|14|TRBJ2-1
TGTGCCAGCAGTTACTCCAGGGGGCACAATGAGCAGTTCTTC
CASSYSRGHNEQFF
>NA|TRBV7-9|few|15|TRBJ1-1
TGTGCCAGCAGCTTAGTTCTCCCCCTGGCCACTGAAGCTTTCTTT
CASSLVLPLATEAFF
>NA|TRBV9|once|15|TRBJ1-5
TGTGCCAGCAGCCCTACAGGGATCAGCAATCAGCCCCAGCATTTT
CASSPTGISNQPQHF
>NA|TRBV24-1|NA|12|TRBJ2-7
TGTGCCACCAGTGATTTAAGGAACGAGCAGTACTTC
CATSDLRNEQYF
>TRBD2|TRBV28|NA|14|TRBJ2-7
TGTGCCAGCAGTTTGGGCGGGAGGGGCTACGAGCAGTACTTC
CASSLGGRGYEQYF
>TRBD2|TRBV4-3|NA|19|TRBJ2-3
TGCGCCAGCAGCCAAGAGCTAGCGGGATATCCCCCAACCACAGATACGCAGTATTTT
CASSQELAGYPPTTDTQYF
>NA|TRBV13|NA|14|TRBJ2-2
TGTGCCAGCAGCTCTACCGGCGGAGTCGGGGAGCTGTTTTTT
CASSSTGGVGELFF
>NA|TRBV6-2/TRBV6-3|NA|13|TRBJ2-1
TGTGCCAGCAGTTACGAGAGGTACAATGAGCAGTTCTTC
CASSYERYNEQFF
>TRBD1|TRBV30|NA|14|TRBJ1-1
TGTGCCTGGGGGCACAGGGGGCTTTGGACTGAAGCTTTCTTT
CAWGHRGLWTEAFF
>TRBD1|TRBV29-1|NA|13|TRBJ2-7
TGCAGCGCCGGGACAGGGCTAGCCTACGAGCAGTACTTC
CSAGTGLAYEQYF
>NA|TRBV10-2|NA|13|TRBJ1-1
TGCGCCAGCAGATGGGCAGAGAACACTGAAGCTTTCTTT
CASRWAENTEAFF
>NA|TRBV2|NA|14|TRBJ1-2
TGTGCCAGCAGCTTCGGTAGTACTAACTATGGCTACACCTTC
CASSFGSTNYGYTF
>NA|TRBV18|NA|16|TRBJ2-2
TGTGCCAGCTCTCCCCGTCAGGGAGAGAACACCGGGGAGCTGTTTTTT
CASSPRQGENTGELFF
>TRBD2|TRBV5-1|NA|15|TRBJ2-1
TGCGCCAGCAGCTTGGCCGAGACTAGCGGAGGTGAGCAGTTCTTC
CASSLAETSGGEQFF
>NA|TRBV7-3|NA|14|TRBJ2-2
TGTGCCAGCAGCTTAAATGGGGGCACCGGGGAGCTGTTTTTT
CASSLNGGTGELFF
>TRBD2|TRBV27|NA|13|TRBJ2-7
TGTGCCAGCAGTCCCCTAGCGGGTGTCGAGCAGTACTTC
CASSPLAGVEQYF
>NA|TRBV4-3|NA|17|TRBJ1-6
TGCGCCAGCAGCCAAGAAATATCGGATAGGGTGTTTTCACCCCTCCACTTT
CASSQEISDRVFSPLHF
>NA|TRBV7-8|NA|18|TRBJ2-7
TGTGCCAGCAGCTTAGTAGCAGGGACCCCTTTACGATCTTACGAGCAGTACTTC
CASSLVAGTPLRSYEQYF
>NA|TRBV5-4|once|13|TRBJ2-7
TGTGCCAGCAGCTTGGGAGGAACGTACGAGCAGTACTTC
CASSLGGTYEQYF
>NA|TRBV9|NA|16|TRBJ2-7
TGTGCCAGCAGCTCTAGGTCTCGGGGAGAGATTTACGAGCAGTACTTC
CASSSRSRGEIYEQYF
>NA|TRBV7-9|few|16|TRBJ1-2
TGTGCCAGCAGCTCCCCGGACGGGGGGACGGTCGGGGGCTACACCTTC
CASSSPDGGTVGGYTF
>NA|TRBV5-5|NA|18|TRBJ1-6
TGTGCCAGCAGCCTAGACGGTGCAGGGTGGGCCTATAATTCACCCCTCCACTTT
CASSLDGAGWAYNSPLHF
>NA|TRBV19|NA|13|TRBJ1-5
TGTGCCAGTAGTCAGGCACCTACTCGGCCCCAGCATTTT
CASSQAPTRPQHF
>TRBD2|TRBV3-1/TRBV3-2|few|16|TRBJ2-7
TGTGCCAGCAGCCAAGGTTGGAGCGGGAGGGCCTACGAGCAGTACTTC
CASSQGWSGRAYEQYF
>NA|TRBV14|NA|14|TRBJ2-2
TGTGCCAGCAGCCAAGTGCGGAGAACCGGGGAGCTGTTTTTT
CASSQVRRTGELFF
>NA|TRBV19|NA|15|TRBJ2-5
TGTGCCAGTAGTATTGGGGACATTTACCAAGAGACCCAGTACTTC
CASSIGDIYQETQYF
>TRBD1|TRBV11-2|NA|15|TRBJ1-5
TGTGCCAGCAGCTTGGGACAGGCCCCTAATCAGCCCCAGCATTTT
CASSLGQAPNQPQHF
>NA|TRBV29-1|NA|15|TRBJ2-1
TGCAGCGTTGAAGATCCGGGACTCCCCTACAATGAGCAGTTCTTC
CSVEDPGLPYNEQFF
>TRBD1|TRBV27|NA|14|TRBJ1-1
TGTGCCAGCAGTAACTACAGGGGTGGGACTGAAGCTTTCTTT
CASSNYRGGTEAFF
>NA|TRBV28|NA|12|TRBJ2-3
TGTGCCAGCAGTTTATTTTCAGATACGCAGTATTTT
CASSLFSDTQYF
>NA|TRBV7-2|few|13|TRBJ2-5
TGTGCCAGCAGCCCAGGACAGCAAGAGACCCAGTACTTC
CASSPGQQETQYF
>NA|TRBV6-2/TRBV6-3|NA|14|TRBJ1-2
TGTGCCAGCAGTTACTCGGGCAGCTTCTATGGCTACACCTTC
CASSYSGSFYGYTF
>NA|TRBV27|NA|16|TRBJ2-1
TGTGCCAGCAGTCCCAGACAGTTACAAAACTACAATGAGCAGTTCTTC
CASSPRQLQNYNEQFF
>NA|TRBV5-1|once|18|TRBJ1-1
TGCGCCAGCAGCAGCTCCCCGGCGGCGGGGCGCGTGAACACTGAAGCTTTCTTT
CASSSSPAAGRVNTEAFF
>TRBD1|TRBV7-9|NA|15|TRBJ1-2
TGTGCCAGCAGCTTACCTCCGGGACAGGGCTATGGCTACACCTTC
CASSLPPGQGYGYTF
>NA|TRBV27|NA|15|TRBJ2-7
TGTGCCAGCAGTTTCGGGGGAGTGGGCTCCTACGAGCAGTACTTC
CASSFGGVGSYEQYF
>TRBD1|TRBV19|NA|15|TRBJ2-1
TGTGCCAGTAGTGCTCCGGGACAGCCTTACAATGAGCAGTTCTTC
CASSAPGQPYNEQFF
>TRBD1|TRBV7-7|NA|13|TRBJ2-7
TGTGCCAGCAGCCCGGACAGGGGGCACGAGCAGTACTTC
CASSPDRGHEQYF
>NA|TRBV4-2|NA|14|TRBJ1-6
TGTGCCAGCAGCCAAGATATCCCCGATTCACCCCTCCACTTT
CASSQDIPDSPLHF
>NA|TRBV6-5|NA|13|TRBJ1-1
TGTGCCAGCAGTTCCGGGAGGAACACTGAAGCTTTCTTT
CASSSGRNTEAFF
>NA|TRBV21-1|NA|18|TRBJ2-3
TGTGCCAGCAGCACCCGTCGGGGGGCCCAACTAAACACAGATACGCAGTATTTT
CASSTRRGAQLNTDTQYF
>NA|TRBV6-5|NA|12|TRBJ1-2
TGTGCCAGCAGTTACCAGGGTGGTGGCTACACCTTC
CASSYQGGGYTF
>TRBD1|TRBV18|NA|14|TRBJ1-5
TGTGCCAGCTCAGCTACAGGGGAGAGTCAGCCCCAGCATTTT
CASSATGESQPQHF
>NA|TRBV29-1|NA|13|TRBJ1-1
TGCAGCGTTACACCCCAGGGGAACACTGAAGCTTTCTTT
CSVTPQGNTEAFF
>TRBD2|TRBV2|NA|16|TRBJ2-2
TGTGCCAGCAGAGAGTTAGCGGGAGGGAACACCGGGGAGCTGTTTTTT
CASRELAGGNTGELFF
>TRBD2|TRBV7-9|NA|18|TRBJ2-6
TGTGCCAGCAGCTTATTAGGCGGGAGGGCCTCTGGGGCCAACGTCCTGACTTTC
CASSLLGGRASGANVLTF
>TRBD1|TRBV15|NA|16|TRBJ1-2
TGTGCCACCAGCAGACTCGCGGGACAGGGGGCAGGGGGCTACACCTTC
CATSRLAGQGAGGYTF
>NA|TRBV28|NA|17|TRBJ1-2
TGTGCCAGCAGCCCCGGGCAGGGAGTCCATTCCTTCAATGGCTACACCTTC
CASSPGQGVHSFNGYTF
>NA|TRBV27|NA|13|TRBJ1-4
TGTGCCAGCAGTACTCTTACTAATGAAAAACTGTTTTTT
CASSTLTNEKLFF
>NA|TRBV7-9|once|14|TRBJ1-2
TGTGCCAGCAGTCCAGGACTATCCGTCTATGGCTACACCTTC
CASSPGLSVYGYTF
>TRBD2|TRBV18|once|17|TRBJ2-7
TGTGCCAGCTCACCAGGGCGGCCGGGACTATCGGCCTACGAGCAGTACTTC
CASSPGRPGLSAYEQYF
>TRBD2|TRBV2|NA|17|TRBJ2-2
TGTGCCAGCAGTGAGGTCCGACTAGCGGCCACCACCGGGGAGCTGTTTTTT
CASSEVRLAATTGELFF
>TRBD1|TRBV15|NA|15|TRBJ1-2
TGTGCCACCAGCAATCCGACAGGGGATATCTATGGCTACACCTTC
CATSNPTGDIYGYTF
>TRBD1|TRBV9|NA|13|TRBJ1-1
TGTGCCAGCAGCGTAACCCCGACAGGGCAAGCTTTCTTT
CASSVTPTGQAFF
>NA|TRBV6-2/TRBV6-3|NA|14|TRBJ2-7
TGTGCCAGCAGTTCCGGGACAACCTTACGAGGGCAGTACTTC
CASSSGTTLRGQYF
>TRBD1|TRBV2|NA|13|TRBJ1-6
TGTGCCATCAAAACGACAGGGGTCTCACCCCTCCACTTT
CAIKTTGVSPLHF